The 3 T cell receptor beta chains given below trace back to one sample, sequenced in a study of cytomegalovirus exposure and HLA in healthy donors. The PCR used 60 Vbeta and 13 Jbeta primers. Assay: immunoSEQ multiplex PCR; the TCRdb copy retains only in-frame clones and omits some. The profile shows over 85,000 clones, less than 85% of them singletons. Material for sequencing was PBMCs. The receptors come from a man in his forties in good health and CMV-seronegative.

The chain combines TRBV2 with TRBJ1-3; D remains ambiguous. The CDR3 has 13 residues. Germline CDR1 and CDR2: SNHLY and FYNNEI. V was trimmed by 6 bases and J by 4 bases, leaving 10 bases between them. The CDR3 spells CASRSRGGNTIYF. The CDR3 coding sequence is TGTGCCAGCAGGAGTCGAGGAGGAAACACCATATATTTT.

This chain connects TRBV5-1 to TRBJ2-7, with TRBD1 identical over 9 bases. The germline CDR1 and CDR2 sequences are SGHRS and YFSETQ. The CDR3 totals 12 residues. Trimming removed 3 bases from V and 5 bases from J; junction bases left unmatched: 0. Here the CDR3 DNA reads TGCGCCAGCAGCTGGACAGGGGACGAGCAGTACTTC. As protein: CASSWTGDEQYF.

This sequence joins TRBV21-1 and TRBJ1-2; the table's D call TRBD1 went unverified against the DNA. TRBV21-1 has pseudogene status. The CDR3 sequence is 18 residues long. In DNA form, the CDR3 reads TGTGCCAGCAGCAAAGTGCGACTCCGGGACAGGGGTTTCTATGGCTACACCTTC. This sequence encodes CASSKVRLRDRGFYGYTF.